This passage covers 28 T cell receptor beta chains from one sample sequenced in a study of cytomegalovirus exposure and HLA in healthy donors. The PCR contained 60 Vbeta and 13 Jbeta primers. Produced via immunoSEQ multiplex PCR; TCRdb's table is partial and in-frame only. The repertoire consists of approximately 100,000 clones, with around 85% occurring once and the leading ten covering about 4.3%. What was sequenced was PBMCs. The receptor source for this set is a man aged 30 to 39 in good health and CMV-seronegative.

This clone was counted only a few times. The V call is TRBV4-1, the J call TRBJ1-1, with 7 bases fitting TRBD1. CDR3 length: 19 amino acids. Unmatched junction bases numbered 20, after V lost 4 bases and J lost 3 bases. Germline loops: CDR1 MGHRA, CDR2 YSYEKL. The CDR3 DNA reads as TGCGCCAGCAGCCTTACGACAGGGAATAGGAGGTTGGTGCACACTGAAGCTTTCTTT. Residues: CASSLTTGNRRLVHTEAFF.

This clone was observed a single time. The chain recombines TRBV6-6 with TRBJ1-1; the D gene is possibly TRBD1 (5 bases). CDR3 size: 13 residues. CDR1 MNHNY and CDR2 SVGAGI come from the germline V gene (reference sequence). Trimming pared 7 bases from V and 5 bases from J, leaving 14 bases between. The CDR3 spells CASNPGLRTEAFF. Written as DNA, the CDR3 is TGTGCCAGCAACCCGGGACTGCGGACTGAAGCTTTCTTT.

This chain links TRBV7-6 with TRBJ2-7; D is undetermined. This CDR3 spans 13 amino acids. V was clipped by 5 bases and J by 1 base, with 9 bases between them. CDR1 is SGHVS, CDR2 FNYEAQ, per germline. CDR3 loop: CASSPRLSYEQYF. CDR3 bases: TGTGCCAGCAGCCCACGGTTATCCTACGAGCAGTACTTC. The full variable domain, in which reference TRBV7-6 and TRBJ2-7 provide the parts outside the CDR3, is GAGVSQSPRYKVTKRGQDVALRCDPISGHVSLYWYRQALGQGPEFLTYFNYEAQQDKSGLPNDRFSAERPEGSISTLTIQRTEQRDSAMYRCASSPRLSYEQYFGPGTRLTVT.

V and J are TRBV7-3 and TRBJ2-1; D is undetermined. The CDR3 runs to 15 residues. The V and J ends lost 5 bases and 0 bases respectively, with 11 bases between them. Germline-derived CDR1 and CDR2 are SGHTA and FQGTGA. This chain's CDR3 is CASSPRGSSYNEQFF. The CDR3 DNA reads TGTGCCAGCAGCCCCAGAGGCAGCTCCTACAATGAGCAGTTCTTC.

V and J are TRBV27 and TRBJ1-1; no definite D call. Germline CDR1 reads MNHEY; CDR2 reads SMNVEV (reference sequence). This CDR3 is 12 amino acids long. Trimming removed 6 bases at V and 4 bases at J, with 9 bases between. Here the CDR3 DNA reads TGTGCCAGCAGCCACCCGGGCACTGAAGCTTTCTTT. Translated, it gives CASSHPGTEAFF.

The chain is built from TRBV7-2 and TRBJ2-5, with D hard to call. V gave up 0 bases and J gave up 2 bases, with 4 bases separating them. Germline lookup yields CDR1 SGHTA and CDR2 FQGNSA. CDR3 size: 13 residues. CDR3 in DNA: TGTGCCAGCAGCTTAGCTCAGCAAGAGACCCAGTACTTC. Translated, it gives CASSLAQQETQYF. The whole variable domain, filled in from reference TRBV7-2 and TRBJ2-5, reads GAGVSQSPSNKVTEKGKDVELRCDPISGHTALYWYRQSLGQGLEFLIYFQGNSAPDKSGLPSDRFSAERTGGSVSTLTIQRTQQEDSAVYLCASSLAQQETQYFGPGTRLLVL.

CDR3 in amino acids: CASSPPQRGGYNEQFF. The DNA for the CDR3 is TGCGCCAGCAGCCCGCCTCAGCGGGGGGGTTACAATGAGCAGTTCTTC. V usage is TRBV5-1 and J usage is TRBJ2-1, with 10 bases lining up with TRBD2. The V gene's germline CDR1 is SGHRS and CDR2 YFSETQ. Unmatched junction bases numbered 8, after V lost 4 bases and J lost 4 bases. The CDR3 is 16 residues long.

In its sample, this clone was seen a few times. One end of the junction does not line up with germline, which may come from a read error. The rearrangement uses TRBV10-1 and TRBJ2-7, with TRBD2 matching over 7 bases. Germline CDR1 WNHNN, CDR2 SYGVQD (reference sequence). This CDR3 has 13 residues. Here the CDR3 DNA reads TGCGCCAGCGAGGGAGGGCCCTCCCACGAGCAGTACTTC. It specifies CASEGGPSHEQYF.

This clone has just one count. The chain combines TRBV7-3 with TRBJ2-6; D perhaps matches TRBD1 (6 bases). This CDR3 spans 17 amino acids. Germline CDR1 and CDR2: SGHTA and FQGTGA. V gave up 6 bases and J gave up 4 bases, with 19 bases separating them. The CDR3 DNA reads as TGTGCCAGCAGTCCCGTTGTGGGGGCGCGGGGGGCCAACGTCCTGACTTTC. Protein sequence: CASSPVVGARGANVLTF.

This chain links TRBV6-6 with TRBJ2-2; tentatively, D is TRBD1 (6 bases). The ends were cut back, 5 bases at V and 1 base at J, with 11 bases in the middle. Germline V lookup: CDR1 MNHNY, CDR2 SVGAGI (reference sequence). The CDR3 contains 15 residues. CDR3 loop: CASSTGHMNTGELFF. The CDR3 region has the DNA TGTGCCAGCAGTACGGGACACATGAACACCGGGGAGCTGTTTTTT.

The chain joins TRBV5-1 to TRBJ1-1, with D unresolved. The V gene lost 0 bases and the J gene lost 5 bases, with 8 bases spanning the gap. The CDR3 length is 13 residues. CDR1 and CDR2 from the germline V gene are SGHRS and YFSETQ. CDR3 coding DNA: TGCGCCAGCAGCTTGGAACGAGGGACTGAAGCTTTCTTT. This codes for CASSLERGTEAFF.

This clone was found once. The genes are TRBV4-1 and TRBJ1-1, with a possible D match to TRBD1 (5 bases). Trimming removed 0 bases from V and 4 bases from J, with 12 bases in between. This CDR3 is built from 15 residues. The V gene's germline CDR1 is MGHRA and CDR2 YSYEKL. The CDR3 nucleotides are TGCGCCAGCAGCCAAGAAGTCGGGGGAGGCACTGAAGCTTTCTTT. It is translated as CASSQEVGGGTEAFF.

V usage is TRBV7-3 and J usage is TRBJ2-1; 9 positions match TRBD1. In germline, CDR1 is SGHTA, CDR2 FQGTGA. V gave up 5 bases and J gave up 4 bases; unmatched junction bases: 6. The CDR3 loop spans 15 amino acids. Written as DNA, the CDR3 is TGTGCCAGCAGCCTAGACAGGGGGGTGTACAATGAGCAGTTCTTC. This translates into CASSLDRGVYNEQFF.

J is TRBJ1-2 and V is TRBV27, with D hard to call. The CDR3 runs 13 residues. CDR1 and CDR2 (germline): MNHEY, SMNVEV (reference sequence). Trimming took 5 bases from V and 8 from J, leaving 15 bases between them. CDR3 DNA: TGTGCCAGCAGTCGCTCACCAACGAGGGGCTACACCTTC. Its protein product is CASSRSPTRGYTF.

This chain links TRBV30 with TRBJ2-7; 10 bases are a match to TRBD2. CDR1 is GTSNPN, CDR2 SVGIG, per germline (reference sequence). The V and J ends lost 0 bases and 5 bases, in that order; junction bases with no gene match: 7. The CDR3 covers 15 residues. Written as DNA, the CDR3 is TGTGCCTGGAGTGTAGCGGGGGGGCGGCGGGACGAGCAGTACTTC. This gives the protein CAWSVAGGRRDEQYF.

Here the CDR3 DNA reads TGTGCCTGGAAACCACTAGCGACCCCTCGGAATGAGCAGTTCTTC. Residues: CAWKPLATPRNEQFF. This chain connects TRBV30 to TRBJ2-1, with 7 bases that match TRBD2. The CDR3 runs 15 residues. After removal of 4 bases from V and 7 bases from J, the junction contained 13 bases not matched to a gene. From germline, CDR1 is GTSNPN and CDR2 SVGIG (reference sequence).

This clone has just a few counts. The rearrangement joins TRBV6-6 to TRBJ2-1; D gene unclear. The germline V gene encodes CDR1 MNHNY and CDR2 SVGAGI (reference sequence). CDR3 length: 12 amino acids. Trimming cost V 6 bases and J 7 bases, with 10 bases left between them. The CDR3, as DNA: TGTGCCAGCAGCAGGCCTCGTAATGAGCAGTTCTTC. Protein sequence: CASSRPRNEQFF.

The chain couples TRBV11-1 to TRBJ1-1; 10 bases map to TRBD1. V trimming: 4 bases; J trimming: 8 bases; junction bases outside the gene matches: 22. Germline V gene lookup returns CDR1 SGHAT and CDR2 FQDESV (reference sequence). CDR3 length: 19 residues. CDR3 nucleotide sequence: TGTGCCAGCAGCTCCTGGGGGACAGGGGACGCCTTAACGGATCCCGAAGCTTTCTTT. This sequence encodes CASSSWGTGDALTDPEAFF.

J is TRBJ2-7 and V is TRBV10-3; 8 bases are a match to TRBD1. This CDR3 is 13 amino acids long. Germline CDR1 and CDR2: ENHRY and SYGVKD. The V segment lost 7 bases and the J segment 6 bases; nucleotides outside the gene matches: 8. CDR3 protein: CAINQDRVREQYF. In DNA form, the CDR3 reads TGTGCCATCAACCAGGACAGGGTACGCGAGCAGTACTTC.

This clone was counted only a few times. The CDR3 sequence is CASRTGNYYEQYF. CDR3 coding DNA: TGTGCCAGCAGGACAGGGAATTACTACGAGCAGTACTTC. V and J are TRBV6-1 and TRBJ2-7; 7 bases fit TRBD1. Germline CDR1 reads MNHNS; CDR2 reads SASEGT. This CDR3 is built from 13 residues. Unmatched junction bases numbered 5, after V lost 6 bases and J lost 3 bases.

The chain couples TRBV29-1 to TRBJ2-3; the match to TRBD2 covers 12 bases. This CDR3 is built from 14 residues. Germline V gene sequence: CDR1 SQVTM, CDR2 ANQGSEA. The ends lost 4 bases at V and 6 bases at J; junction bases unmatched: 5. CDR3 nucleotides: TGCAGCGTTGTGACTAGCGGGAGATCGGATACGCAGTATTTT. Its translation: CSVVTSGRSDTQYF.

The chain combines TRBV30 with TRBJ2-1; tentatively, D is TRBD2 (6 bases). Deletions cut 2 bases from V and 8 bases from J, with 16 bases between. This CDR3 contains 14 residues. Germline V gives CDR1 GTSNPN, CDR2 SVGIG (reference sequence). Here the CDR3 DNA reads TGTGCCTGGAGTCCAAAAAGGGAGGAGTATGAGCAGTTCTTC. Its protein is CAWSPKREEYEQFF. Supplemented by reference TRBV30 and TRBJ2-1, the full variable domain reads SQTIHQWPATLVQPVGSPLSLECTVEGTSNPNLYWYRQAAGRGLQLLFYSVGIGQISSEVPQNLSASRPQDRQFILSSKKLLLSDSGFYLCAWSPKREEYEQFFGPGTRLTVL.

A remark on this clone: Relative to the germline gene, one junction end is altered; a read error may explain this. This chain links TRBV27 with TRBJ2-7; TRBD2 is a possible D gene (6 bases). Germline V gene sequence: CDR1 MNHEY, CDR2 SMNVEV (reference sequence). This CDR3 is 11 amino acids long. CDR3 loop: CASKAREVQAF. CDR3 DNA sequence: TGTGCCAGCAAGGCTAGGGAGGTGCAGGCGTTC.

J is TRBJ2-3 and V is TRBV29-1, with 7 bases aligning to TRBD2. Unmatched junction bases numbered 6, after V lost 3 bases and J lost 6 bases. CDR3 length: 13 residues. Germline loops: CDR1 SQVTM, CDR2 ANQGSEA. Here the CDR3 DNA reads TGCAGCGTTGACCGCGGGCGGGGGGATACGCAGTATTTT. Translated: CSVDRGRGDTQYF.

This clone appeared a single time. This sequence joins TRBV4-1 and TRBJ2-7, with 9 nucleotides matching TRBD2. The CDR3 contains 20 residues. Unmatched junction bases numbered 16, after V lost 0 bases and J lost 1 base. Germline V gives CDR1 MGHRA, CDR2 YSYEKL. CDR3 sequence: CASSQDELEKGAGGSYEQYF. In nucleotides, the CDR3 is TGCGCCAGCAGCCAAGATGAGTTGGAAAAGGGAGCGGGGGGATCCTACGAGCAGTACTTC.

The rearrangement uses TRBV25-1 and TRBJ1-6; D not resolved. V gave up 7 bases and J gave up 5 bases, with 12 bases separating them. Per the germline V gene, CDR1 is MGHDK and CDR2 is SYGVNS. The CDR3 has 14 amino acids. The CDR3 bases are TGTGCCAGCACCGGGGAGGTGAATAATTCACCCCTCCACTTT. It is translated as CASTGEVNNSPLHF.

V gene TRBV6-1 combines with J gene TRBJ1-5, with D tentatively TRBD1 (6 bases). V was clipped by 4 bases and J by 4 bases, with 17 bases between them. Germline loops: CDR1 MNHNS, CDR2 SASEGT. There are 16 residues in the CDR3. The CDR3 sequence is CASSVGGLAPNQPQHF. CDR3 nucleotides: TGTGCCAGCAGTGTCGGGGGGCTTGCCCCTAATCAGCCCCAGCATTTT.

The V call is TRBV4-2, the J call TRBJ2-7, with TRBD1 as a possible D gene (5 bases). The CDR3 contains 13 residues. V shed 0 bases and J shed 6 bases, with 9 bases lying between them. CDR1 LGHNA and CDR2 YNFKEQ come from the germline V gene. The CDR3 DNA reads TGTGCCAGCAGCCAAGAAAGGGGTATCGAGCAGTACTTC. Translated, it gives CASSQERGIEQYF.